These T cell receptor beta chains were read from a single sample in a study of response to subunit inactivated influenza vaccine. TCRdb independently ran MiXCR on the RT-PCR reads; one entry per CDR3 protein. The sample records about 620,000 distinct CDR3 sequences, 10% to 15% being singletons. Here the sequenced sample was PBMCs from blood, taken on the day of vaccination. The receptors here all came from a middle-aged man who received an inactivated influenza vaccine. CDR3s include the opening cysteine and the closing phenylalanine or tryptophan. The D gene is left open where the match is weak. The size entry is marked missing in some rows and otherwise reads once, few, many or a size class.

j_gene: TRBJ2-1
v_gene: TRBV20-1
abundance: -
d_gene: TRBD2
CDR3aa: CSARGGTSGSSYEQFF
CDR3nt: TGCAGTGCTAGAGGAGGGACTAGCGGGAGCAGCTATGAGCAGTTCTTC

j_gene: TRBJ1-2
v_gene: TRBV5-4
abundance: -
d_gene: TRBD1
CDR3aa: CASSLNRGVYGYTF
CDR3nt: TGTGCCAGCAGCTTGAACAGGGGTGTCTATGGCTACACCTTC

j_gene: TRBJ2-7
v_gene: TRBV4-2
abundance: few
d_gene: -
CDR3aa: CASSIEGGPSYEQYF
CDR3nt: TGTGCCAGCAGCATCGAGGGGGGTCCTTCCTACGAGCAGTACTTC

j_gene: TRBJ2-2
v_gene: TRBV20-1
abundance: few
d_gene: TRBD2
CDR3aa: CSARDSLAGGRTGELFF
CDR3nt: TGCAGTGCTAGAGATAGTCTAGCGGGAGGGAGAACCGGGGAGCTGTTTTTT

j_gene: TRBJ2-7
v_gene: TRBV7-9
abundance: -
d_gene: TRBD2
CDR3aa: CASGVSGISAEQYF
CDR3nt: TGTGCCAGCGGGGTGAGCGGGATCTCCGCCGAGCAGTACTTC

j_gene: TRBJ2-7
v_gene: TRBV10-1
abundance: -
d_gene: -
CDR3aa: CASSDSPYEQYF
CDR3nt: TGCGCCAGCAGTGATAGTCCCTACGAGCAGTACTTC

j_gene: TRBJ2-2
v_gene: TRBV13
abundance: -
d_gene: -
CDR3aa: CASSAADLNTGELFF
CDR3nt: TGTGCCAGCAGCGCGGCGGACTTGAACACCGGGGAGCTGTTTTTT

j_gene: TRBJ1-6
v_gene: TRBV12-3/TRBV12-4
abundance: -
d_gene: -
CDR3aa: CASSPPGVTGGGNSPLHF
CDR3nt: TGTGCCAGCAGTCCCCCGGGGGTGACAGGCGGCGGAAATTCACCCCTCCACTTT

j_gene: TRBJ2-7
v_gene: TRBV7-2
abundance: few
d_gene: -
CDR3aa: CASSLEGLTVTYEQYF
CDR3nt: TGTGCCAGCAGCTTAGAAGGACTGACTGTAACCTACGAGCAGTACTTC

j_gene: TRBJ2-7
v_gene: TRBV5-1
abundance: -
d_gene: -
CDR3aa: CASAGAGLSYEQYF
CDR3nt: TGCGCCAGCGCGGGGGCGGGACTGTCCTACGAGCAGTACTTC

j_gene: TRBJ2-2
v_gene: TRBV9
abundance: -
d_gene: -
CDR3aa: CASSVGGELFF
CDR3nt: TGTGCCAGCAGCGTAGGCGGGGAGCTGTTTTTT

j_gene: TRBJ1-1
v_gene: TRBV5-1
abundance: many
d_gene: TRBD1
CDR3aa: CASSQVPGQGARTEAFF
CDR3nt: TGCGCCAGCAGCCAAGTCCCGGGACAGGGGGCGCGGACTGAAGCTTTCTTT

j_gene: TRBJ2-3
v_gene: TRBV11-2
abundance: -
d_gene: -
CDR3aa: CASTLSTDTQYF
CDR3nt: TGTGCCAGCACCCTGAGCACAGATACGCAGTATTTT

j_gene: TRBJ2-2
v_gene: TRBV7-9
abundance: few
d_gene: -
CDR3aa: CASRRGTWNTGELFF
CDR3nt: TGTGCCAGCAGACGGGGGACTTGGAACACCGGGGAGCTGTTTTTT

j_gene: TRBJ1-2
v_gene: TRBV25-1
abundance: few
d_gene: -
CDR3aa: CASSEGRHYGYTF
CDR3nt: TGTGCCAGCAGTGAGGGACGGCACTATGGCTACACCTTC

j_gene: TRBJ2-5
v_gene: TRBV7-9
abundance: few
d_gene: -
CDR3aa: CASSSSVQETQYF
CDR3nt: TGTGCCAGCAGCTCCAGTGTCCAAGAGACCCAGTACTTC

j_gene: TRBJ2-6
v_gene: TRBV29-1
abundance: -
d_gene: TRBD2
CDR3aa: CSVGGRALSGANVLTF
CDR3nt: TGCAGCGTTGGCGGGAGGGCCCTCTCTGGGGCCAACGTCCTGACTTTC

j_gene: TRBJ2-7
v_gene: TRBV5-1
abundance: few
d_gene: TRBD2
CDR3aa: CASSPLAGGKNYEQYF
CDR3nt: TGCGCCAGCAGCCCATTAGCGGGAGGGAAAAACTACGAGCAGTACTTC

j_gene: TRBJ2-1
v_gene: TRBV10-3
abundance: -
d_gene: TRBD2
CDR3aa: CAISGETSGSSYNEQFF
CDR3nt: TGTGCCATCAGTGGCGAGACTAGCGGCAGCTCCTACAATGAGCAGTTCTTC

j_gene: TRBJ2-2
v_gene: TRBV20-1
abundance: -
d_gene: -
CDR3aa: CSASSPLVAGELFF
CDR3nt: TGCAGTGCTAGTTCCCCGCTGGTCGCCGGGGAGCTGTTTTTT

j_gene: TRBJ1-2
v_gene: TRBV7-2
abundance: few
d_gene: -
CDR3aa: CASSLLSGYTF
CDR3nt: TGTGCCAGCAGCTTACTCAGTGGCTACACCTTC

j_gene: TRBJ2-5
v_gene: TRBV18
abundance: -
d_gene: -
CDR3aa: CASSRNTGETQYF
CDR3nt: TGTGCCAGCTCACGTAACACTGGAGAGACCCAGTACTTC

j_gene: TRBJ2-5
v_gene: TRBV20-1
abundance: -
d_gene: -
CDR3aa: CSAPYRAPRYQETQYF
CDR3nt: TGCAGTGCTCCCTACAGGGCCCCGCGGTACCAAGAGACCCAGTACTTC

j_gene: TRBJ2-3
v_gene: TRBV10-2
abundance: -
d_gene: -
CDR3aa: CASSRLARTDTQYF
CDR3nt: TGCGCCAGCAGTCGTCTAGCTCGGACAGATACGCAGTATTTT

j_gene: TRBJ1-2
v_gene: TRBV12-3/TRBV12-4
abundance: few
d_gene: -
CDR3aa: CASSGGHRLSGYTF
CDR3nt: TGTGCCAGCAGTGGGGGCCACAGGCTCTCGGGCTACACCTTC

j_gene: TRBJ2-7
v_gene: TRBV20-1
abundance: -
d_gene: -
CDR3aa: CSAEFIPRVGSYEQYF
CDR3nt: TGCAGTGCTGAATTTATTCCAAGGGTGGGCTCCTACGAGCAGTACTTC

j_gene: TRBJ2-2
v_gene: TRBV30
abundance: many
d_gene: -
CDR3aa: CACGRWESNGELFF
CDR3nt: TGTGCCTGCGGGAGATGGGAGTCTAACGGGGAGCTGTTTTTT

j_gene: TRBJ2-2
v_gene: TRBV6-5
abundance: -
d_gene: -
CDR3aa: CASSSPDSTNTGELFF
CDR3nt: TGTGCCAGCAGTTCCCCGGACAGTACGAACACCGGGGAGCTGTTTTTT

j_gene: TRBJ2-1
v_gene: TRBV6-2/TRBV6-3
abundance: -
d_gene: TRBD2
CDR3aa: CASRTGLAGGPGYNEQFF
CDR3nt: TGTGCCAGCAGGACAGGACTAGCGGGAGGGCCTGGGTACAATGAGCAGTTCTTC

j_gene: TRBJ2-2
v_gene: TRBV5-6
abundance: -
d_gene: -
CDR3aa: CASSRGRAYTGELFF
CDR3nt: TGTGCCAGCAGCAGGGGACGGGCGTACACCGGGGAGCTGTTTTTT

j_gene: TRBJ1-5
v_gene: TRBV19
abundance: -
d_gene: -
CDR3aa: CASSIMSGVLGNQPQHF
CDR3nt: TGTGCCAGTAGTATAATGTCAGGGGTTCTCGGAAATCAGCCCCAGCATTTT

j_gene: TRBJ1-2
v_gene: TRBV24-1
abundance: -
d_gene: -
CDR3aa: CATSGKPTGNYGYTF
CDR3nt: TGTGCCACCAGTGGTAAACCGACAGGAAACTATGGCTACACCTTC

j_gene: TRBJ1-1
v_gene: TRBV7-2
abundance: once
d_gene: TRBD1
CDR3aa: CASSAPGQGGEAFF
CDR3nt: TGTGCCAGCAGCGCCCCGGGACAGGGGGGTGAAGCTTTCTTT

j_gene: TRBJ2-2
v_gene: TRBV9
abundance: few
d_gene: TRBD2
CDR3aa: CASSLLGGANTGELFF
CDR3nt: TGTGCCAGCAGCTTGCTGGGGGGGGCGAACACCGGGGAGCTGTTTTTT

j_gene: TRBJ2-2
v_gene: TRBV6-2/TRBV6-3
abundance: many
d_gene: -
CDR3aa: CASSYSISRVRTGELFF
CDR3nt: TGTGCCAGCAGTTACTCGATATCCAGGGTCCGCACCGGGGAGCTGTTTTTT

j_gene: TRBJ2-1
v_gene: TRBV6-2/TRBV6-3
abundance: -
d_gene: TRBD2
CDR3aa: CASSYQLTGLYFNEQFF
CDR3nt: TGTGCCAGCAGCTATCAATTGACGGGACTATATTTCAATGAGCAGTTCTTC

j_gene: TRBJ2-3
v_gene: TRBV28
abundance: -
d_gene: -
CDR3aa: CASSSRLGTDTQYF
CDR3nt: TGTGCCAGCAGTTCCCGACTGGGGACAGATACGCAGTATTTT

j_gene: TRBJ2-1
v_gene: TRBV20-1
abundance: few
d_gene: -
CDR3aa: CSAKLGRSYNEQFF
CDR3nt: TGCAGTGCAAAGTTAGGGAGATCATACAATGAGCAGTTCTTC

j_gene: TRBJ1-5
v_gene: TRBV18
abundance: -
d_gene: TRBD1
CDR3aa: CASSPGQGAQPQHF
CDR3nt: TGTGCCAGCTCACCAGGACAGGGCGCTCAGCCCCAGCATTTT

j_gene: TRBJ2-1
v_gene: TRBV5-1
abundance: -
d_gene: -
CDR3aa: CASSLRAAYNEQFF
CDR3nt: TGCGCCAGCAGCTTGAGAGCAGCCTACAATGAGCAGTTCTTC

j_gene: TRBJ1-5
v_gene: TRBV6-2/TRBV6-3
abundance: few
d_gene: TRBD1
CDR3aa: CASSYSTGDFFNQPQHF
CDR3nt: TGTGCCAGCAGTTACTCTACAGGGGACTTCTTCAATCAGCCCCAGCATTTT

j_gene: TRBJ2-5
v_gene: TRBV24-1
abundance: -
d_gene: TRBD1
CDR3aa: CATSRTGVGETQYF
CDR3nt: TGTGCCACCAGTCGGACAGGGGTGGGGGAGACCCAGTACTTC

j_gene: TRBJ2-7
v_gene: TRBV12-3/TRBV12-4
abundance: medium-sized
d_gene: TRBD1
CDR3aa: CASRAAGTGTYEQYF
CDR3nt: TGTGCCAGCAGGGCCGCCGGGACAGGGACCTACGAGCAGTACTTC

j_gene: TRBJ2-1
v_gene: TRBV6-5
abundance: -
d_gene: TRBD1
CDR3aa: CASSSSRDRAPFF
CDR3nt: TGTGCCAGCAGTTCCTCCCGGGACAGGGCTCCGTTCTTC

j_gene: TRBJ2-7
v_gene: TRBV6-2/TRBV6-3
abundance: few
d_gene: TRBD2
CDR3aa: CASRSSGVAYEQYF
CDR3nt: TGTGCCAGCAGATCTAGCGGGGTCGCCTACGAGCAGTACTTC

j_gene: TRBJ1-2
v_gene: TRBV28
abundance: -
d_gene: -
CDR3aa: CASRGVGGLDYGYTF
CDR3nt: TGTGCCAGCAGAGGCGTGGGGGGATTGGACTATGGCTACACCTTC

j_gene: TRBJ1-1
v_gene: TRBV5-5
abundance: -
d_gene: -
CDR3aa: CASSFTLTAGEKAFF
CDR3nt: TGTGCCAGCAGCTTCACGCTAACCGCGGGGGAAAAAGCTTTCTTT

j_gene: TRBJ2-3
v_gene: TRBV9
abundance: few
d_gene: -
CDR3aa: CASSAQRGHLWDTQYF
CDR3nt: TGTGCCAGCAGCGCCCAGCGGGGACACCTCTGGGATACGCAGTATTTT

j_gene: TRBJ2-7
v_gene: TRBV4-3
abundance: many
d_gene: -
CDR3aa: CASSLGTDSYEQYF
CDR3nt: TGCGCCAGCAGCCTTGGGACGGATTCCTACGAGCAGTACTTC

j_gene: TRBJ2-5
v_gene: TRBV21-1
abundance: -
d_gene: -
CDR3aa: CASSKRGDVETQYF
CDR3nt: TGTGCCAGCAGCAAAAGGGGGGACGTAGAGACCCAGTACTTC

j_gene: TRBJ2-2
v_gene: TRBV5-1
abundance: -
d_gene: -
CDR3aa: CASSLVTGAGELFF
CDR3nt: TGCGCCAGCAGCTTGGTGACAGGCGCCGGGGAGCTGTTTTTT

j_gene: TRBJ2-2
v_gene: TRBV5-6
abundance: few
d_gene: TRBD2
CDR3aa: CASSLYRLAGGGTGELFF
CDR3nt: TGTGCCAGCAGCTTGTATCGCCTAGCGGGAGGGGGAACCGGGGAGCTGTTTTTT

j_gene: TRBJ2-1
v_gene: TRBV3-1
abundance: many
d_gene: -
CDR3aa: CASSQLGNEQFF
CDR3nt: TGTGCCAGCAGTCAACTCGGCAATGAGCAGTTCTTC

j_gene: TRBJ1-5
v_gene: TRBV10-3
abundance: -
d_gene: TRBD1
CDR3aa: CAIGQGLLDQPQHF
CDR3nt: TGTGCCATCGGACAGGGATTGCTCGATCAGCCCCAGCATTTT